Each of the 28 T cell receptor beta chains below was sequenced from the same sample in a study of blood T cell repertoires in COVID-19. Sequencing was performed with immunoSEQ multiplex PCR; in TCRdb, only in-frame clones are kept and a portion is missing. The data contain 180,000 or so clones, 82% of them singletons. What was sequenced was peripheral blood. The receptors were sampled from a woman aged 65 to 85 with acute or convalescent COVID-19.

The V call is TRBV6-1, the J call TRBJ2-2; a weak D match, TRBD2 (6 bases). The CDR3 is made up of 13 amino acids. Germline CDR1 MNHNS, CDR2 SASEGT. The V and J ends lost 3 bases and 5 bases respectively, with 7 bases between them. The CDR3 here is CASSEGRTGELFF. In DNA, the CDR3 is TGTGCCAGCAGTGAGGGGAGGACCGGGGAGCTGTTTTTT.

Worth noting for this clone: The junction shows a germline mismatch at one end, possibly a read error. The chain links TRBV6-5 to TRBJ1-1; tentative D call: TRBD1 (6 bases). The germline CDR1 and CDR2 sequences are MNHEY and SVGAGI. CDR3 length equals 15 residues. CDR3 DNA: TGTGCCACGAGCAGGGGAGGGAGTTTGAATACTGAAGCTTTCTTT. Protein: CATSRGGSLNTEAFF.

The chain has TRBV25-1 and TRBJ1-4; tentatively, D is TRBD1 (5 bases). Per the germline V gene, CDR1 is MGHDK and CDR2 is SYGVNS. This CDR3 region has 13 residues. Trimming took off 8 bases at V and 7 bases at J, with 14 bases between the two ends. The CDR3 region has the DNA TGTGCCAGCGGGACTTTATCGAGTGAAAAACTGTTTTTT. Its translation is CASGTLSSEKLFF.

The chain uses TRBV30 and TRBJ2-1; 10 bases map to TRBD2. CDR1 is GTSNPN, CDR2 SVGIG, per germline (reference sequence). The V gene end was trimmed by 3 bases and the J gene end by 1 base; junction bases not matched to a gene: 3. The CDR3 is 15 amino acids. CDR3 DNA: TGTGCCTGGAGCCCTAGCGGGGGTTCCTACAATGAGCAGTTCTTC. Protein: CAWSPSGGSYNEQFF.

This clone was picked up a small number of times. J is TRBJ1-2 and V is TRBV15; 12 bases are shared with TRBD1. The trim removed 0 bases at V and 7 bases at J, leaving 12 bases unmatched. This CDR3 region has 18 residues. The germline V gene encodes CDR1 LNHNV and CDR2 YYDKDF (reference sequence). The CDR3 region is CATSRELGTGGASGGYTF. CDR3 DNA: TGTGCCACCAGCAGAGAACTAGGGACAGGGGGCGCGAGCGGTGGCTACACCTTC.

V is TRBV6-5 and J is TRBJ1-4; no reliable D call. The germline CDR1 and CDR2 sequences are MNHEY and SVGAGI. The CDR3 has 16 residues. Deletions cut 2 bases from V and 0 bases from J, with 10 bases between. In DNA form, the CDR3 reads TGTGCCAGCAGTTACAACTACGAGGCAACTAATGAAAAACTGTTTTTT. It codes for CASSYNYEATNEKLFF.

The chain carries TRBV7-9 and TRBJ1-6; a weak D match, TRBD1 (6 bases). The CDR3 runs 14 residues. Germline V gives CDR1 SEHNR, CDR2 FQNEAQ (reference sequence). Trimming took 5 bases from V and 4 from J, leaving 9 bases between them. The DNA of the CDR3 is TGTGCCAGCAGCGCCGGACAGTATAATTCACCCCTCCACTTT. Protein: CASSAGQYNSPLHF.

V is TRBV5-1 and J is TRBJ1-4; weak D call: TRBD1 (5 bases). The CDR3 totals 15 residues. Germline-derived CDR1 and CDR2 are SGHRS and YFSETQ. V shed 4 bases and J shed 5 bases, with 15 bases lying between them. CDR3 in DNA: TGCGCCAGCAGCCCTTGGGGGGGTGAAAATGAAAAACTGTTTTTT. This translates into CASSPWGGENEKLFF.

J is TRBJ2-6 and V is TRBV9; a weak D match, TRBD1 (6 bases). CDR1 is SGDLS, CDR2 YYNGEE, per germline. This CDR3 region has 16 residues. V was pared by 2 bases and J by 2 bases, with 11 bases between. This CDR3 reads CASSVGQMAGANVLTF. The CDR3 region has the DNA TGTGCCAGCAGCGTCGGACAGATGGCTGGGGCCAACGTCCTGACTTTC.

The chain joins TRBV7-2 to TRBJ1-5; D possibly corresponds to TRBD1 (5 bases). CDR3 length: 17 residues. Deletions cut 2 bases from V and 3 bases from J, with 17 bases between. CDR1 SGHTA and CDR2 FQGNSA come from the germline V gene. Written as DNA, the CDR3 is TGTGCCAGCAGCTTATTACGCCAGGGTCACCTCAATCAGCCCCAGCATTTT. Encoded protein: CASSLLRQGHLNQPQHF.

This clone was found a few times. The CDR3: CASSLGGRMNTEAFF. DNA of the CDR3: TGTGCCAGCAGCTTGGGGGGGCGAATGAACACTGAAGCTTTCTTT. The V call is TRBV5-4, the J call TRBJ1-1; D is perhaps TRBD1 (6 bases). V gave up 0 bases and J gave up 0 bases, with 9 bases separating them. Germline CDR1 and CDR2: SGHNT and YYREEE (reference sequence). The CDR3 is 15 amino acids.

J is TRBJ2-2 and V is TRBV5-4; tentatively, D is TRBD2 (5 bases). From germline, CDR1 is SGHNT and CDR2 YYREEE (reference sequence). V lost 6 bases to trimming and J lost 0 bases, with 15 bases between them. This CDR3 is 16 amino acids long. The CDR3 loop is CASNLRAVANTGELFF. In DNA, the CDR3 is TGTGCCAGCAACCTGAGGGCAGTCGCGAACACCGGGGAGCTGTTTTTT.

The chain has TRBV6-2 or TRBV6-3 and TRBJ2-1; 8 bases align to TRBD1. V gave up 0 bases and J gave up 3 bases; unmatched junction bases: 4. CDR3 length: 16 amino acids. From germline, CDR1 is MNHEY and CDR2 SVGEGT. CDR3 sequence: CASSYSKTGGYNEQFF. CDR3 DNA: TGTGCCAGCAGTTACTCGAAAACAGGGGGCTACAATGAGCAGTTCTTC.

The J gene is TRBJ1-6, the V gene TRBV7-2; D may be TRBD1 (6 bases). Trimming shortened V by 2 bases and J by 10 bases, and 18 bases separated the two germline ends. The CDR3 consists of 16 residues. Germline CDR1 reads SGHTA; CDR2 reads FQGNSA. The CDR3 DNA follows: TGTGCCAGCAGCTTAAGACAGGCAGGGTATGGATCACCCCTCCACTTT. Its translation is CASSLRQAGYGSPLHF.

The V gene is TRBV7-2, the J gene TRBJ2-1, with a possible D match to TRBD2 (5 bases). The CDR3 runs 11 residues. Per the germline V gene, CDR1 is SGHTA and CDR2 is FQGNSA. Trimming left V 5 bases short and J 12 bases short, with 11 bases between. The CDR3 bases are TGTGCCAGCAGCCTACTAGGCGGGCAGTTCTTC. Its translation is CASSLLGGQFF. The full variable domain, in which reference TRBV7-2 and TRBJ2-1 provide the parts outside the CDR3, is GAGVSQSPSNKVTEKGKDVELRCDPISGHTALYWYRQSLGQGLEFLIYFQGNSAPDKSGLPSDRFSAERTGGSVSTLTIQRTQQEDSAVYLCASSLLGGQFFGPGTRLTVL.

With regard to this clone: Germline and junction disagree at one end, which may indicate a read error. The gene calls are TRBV15 and TRBJ2-7, with 9 positions matching TRBD1. Looked up from germline, CDR1 is LNHNV and CDR2 is YYDKDF (reference sequence). The CDR3 length is 16 residues. CDR3 DNA: TGTGCCACCAGCAGAGATCCGGGACAGGGTAACCCCCATCCCTTTTTC. It yields the protein CATSRDPGQGNPHPFF.

The V and J genes are TRBV6-6 and TRBJ2-3; D might be TRBD2 (6 bases). Deletions cut 5 bases from V and 2 bases from J, with 17 bases between. The germline V gene encodes CDR1 MNHNY and CDR2 SVGAGI (reference sequence). The length of the CDR3 is 16 residues. The CDR3 region is CASSPTTGEDTDTQYF. The CDR3 coding sequence is TGTGCCAGCAGTCCAACTACGGGGGAAGACACAGATACGCAGTATTTT.

This chain links TRBV4-2 with TRBJ2-7; TRBD1 agrees at 12 bases. CDR3 length equals 17 residues. Trimming removed 5 bases from V and 7 bases from J; junction bases left unmatched: 15. CDR1 and CDR2 from the germline V gene are LGHNA and YNFKEQ. The CDR3 DNA is TGTGCCAGCAGCGACCGGGACAGGGGGCTCTCGGCACAAGAGCAGTACTTC. It codes for CASSDRDRGLSAQEQYF.

This sequence joins TRBV18 and TRBJ1-2, with TRBD1 identical over 8 bases. CDR1 and CDR2 from the germline V gene are KGHSH and LQKENI. The CDR3 length is 16 residues. The V segment lost 4 bases and the J segment 4 bases; nucleotides outside the gene matches: 11. The chain's CDR3 is CASSLEGTGVIYGYTF. CDR3 DNA sequence: TGTGCCAGCTCACTTGAAGGGACAGGCGTTATCTATGGCTACACCTTC.

This chain links TRBV6-5 with TRBJ2-1, with TRBD1 matching over 7 bases. Germline CDR1 and CDR2: MNHEY and SVGAGI. With 2 bases clipped from V and 2 bases from J, the junction kept 3 bases outside the gene matches. CDR3 length equals 15 residues. The CDR3 DNA sequence: TGTGCCAGCAGTTACGAGGGGGCCACCTACAATGAGCAGTTCTTC. Translating it yields CASSYEGATYNEQFF.

This sequence joins TRBV2 and TRBJ2-2; D gene unclear. The CDR3 has 14 amino acids. V was pared by 6 bases and J by 2 bases, with 10 bases between. Germline CDR1 and CDR2: SNHLY and FYNNEI. The CDR3 DNA reads as TGTGCCAGCAGGGAGCAGCGAAACACCGGGGAGCTGTTTTTT. Protein: CASREQRNTGELFF.

V is TRBV30 and J is TRBJ2-7; 10 positions agree with TRBD1. The CDR3 totals 14 residues. V gave up 5 bases and J gave up 1 base; unmatched junction bases: 5. Per the germline V gene, CDR1 is GTSNPN and CDR2 is SVGIG (reference sequence). CDR3: CAWGGQGRSYEQYF. As DNA, the CDR3 is TGTGCCTGGGGGGGACAGGGGAGATCCTACGAGCAGTACTTC.

V gene TRBV7-3 combines with J gene TRBJ1-5; D uncertain. CDR1 and CDR2 from the germline V gene are SGHTA and FQGTGA. V lost 5 bases and J 4 bases, leaving 12 bases between the germline ends. This CDR3 is 14 amino acids long. CDR3 loop: CASSATGPNQPQHF. The CDR3 DNA follows: TGTGCCAGCAGCGCTACGGGTCCAAATCAGCCCCAGCATTTT.

This clone appeared once. The J gene is TRBJ2-2, the V gene TRBV6-2 or TRBV6-3; TRBD1 might be the D (5 bases). CDR3 length equals 15 residues. Germline CDR1 reads MNHEY; CDR2 reads SVGEGT. V was cut by 2 bases and J by 3 bases, with 10 bases left in between. CDR3 coding DNA: TGTGCCAGCAGTTACGGGGCTGGGTACACCGGGGAGCTGTTTTTT. It yields the protein CASSYGAGYTGELFF.

This chain links TRBV4-2 with TRBJ2-3, with D possibly TRBD2 on 5 matching bases. The length of the CDR3 is 15 residues. Trimming took 0 bases from V and 5 from J, leaving 12 bases between them. Germline V gene lookup returns CDR1 LGHNA and CDR2 YNFKEQ. CDR3 DNA: TGTGCCAGCAGCCAAGAGGAGCTAGCTGTAGATACGCAGTATTTT. This gives the protein CASSQEELAVDTQYF.

The rearrangement links TRBV4-1 to TRBJ1-5, with a weak D call TRBD1 (5 bases). V lost 4 bases and J lost 4, with 8 bases in between. The V gene's germline CDR1 is MGHRA and CDR2 YSYEKL. The CDR3 contains 13 residues. The CDR3 DNA reads TGCGCCAGCAGCCCCCAGGGTAATCAGCCCCAGCATTTT. Its translation is CASSPQGNQPQHF.

The chain has TRBV5-4 and TRBJ2-1; 7 bases line up with TRBD1. This CDR3 spans 14 amino acids. V lost 1 base, J lost 7 bases, and 5 bases stayed unmatched. CDR1 and CDR2 (germline): SGHNT, YYREEE (reference sequence). CDR3 amino acids: CASSLLTTGNEQFF. The CDR3 DNA sequence: TGTGCCAGCAGCTTGCTTACGACAGGGAATGAGCAGTTCTTC.

The rearrangement uses TRBV6-1 and TRBJ1-2, with 7 bases identical to TRBD1. V lost 0 bases, J lost 8 bases, and 6 bases stayed unmatched. The CDR3 extends over 14 amino acids. In germline, CDR1 is MNHNS, CDR2 SASEGT. The chain's CDR3 is CASSEAEGGEGYTF. The CDR3 DNA reads as TGTGCCAGCAGTGAAGCTGAAGGGGGCGAGGGCTACACCTTC.